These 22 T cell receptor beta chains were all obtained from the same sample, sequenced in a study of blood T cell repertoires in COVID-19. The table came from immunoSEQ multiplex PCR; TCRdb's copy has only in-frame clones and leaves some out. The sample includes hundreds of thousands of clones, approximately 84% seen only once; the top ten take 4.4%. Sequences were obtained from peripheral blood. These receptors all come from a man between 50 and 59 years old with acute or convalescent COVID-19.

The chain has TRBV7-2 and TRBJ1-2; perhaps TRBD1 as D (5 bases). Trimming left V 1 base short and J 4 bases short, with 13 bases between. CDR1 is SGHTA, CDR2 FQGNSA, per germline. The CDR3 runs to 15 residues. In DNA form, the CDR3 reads TGTGCCAGCAGCTTAGGGGGCAGCCCTCCCTATGGCTACACCTTC. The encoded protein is CASSLGGSPPYGYTF.

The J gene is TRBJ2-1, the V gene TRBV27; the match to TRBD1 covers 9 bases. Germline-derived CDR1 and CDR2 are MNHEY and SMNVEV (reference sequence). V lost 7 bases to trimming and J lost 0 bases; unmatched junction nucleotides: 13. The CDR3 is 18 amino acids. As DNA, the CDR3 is TGTGCCAGCAACGCCGGGGGGACAGGGAGCAGCTCCTACAATGAGCAGTTCTTC. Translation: CASNAGGTGSSSYNEQFF.

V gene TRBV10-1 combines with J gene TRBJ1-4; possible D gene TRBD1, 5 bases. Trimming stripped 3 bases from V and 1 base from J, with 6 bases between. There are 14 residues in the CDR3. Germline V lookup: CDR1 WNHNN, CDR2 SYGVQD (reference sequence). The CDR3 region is CASSDGGTNEKLFF. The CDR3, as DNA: TGCGCCAGCAGTGACGGGGGAACTAATGAAAAACTGTTTTTT.

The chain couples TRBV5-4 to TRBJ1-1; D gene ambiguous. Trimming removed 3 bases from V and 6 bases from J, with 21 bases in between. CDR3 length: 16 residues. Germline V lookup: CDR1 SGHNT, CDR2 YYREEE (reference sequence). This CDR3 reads CASSSIFEANYPEAFF. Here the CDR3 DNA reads TGTGCCAGCAGCTCCATTTTCGAGGCAAACTACCCTGAAGCTTTCTTT.

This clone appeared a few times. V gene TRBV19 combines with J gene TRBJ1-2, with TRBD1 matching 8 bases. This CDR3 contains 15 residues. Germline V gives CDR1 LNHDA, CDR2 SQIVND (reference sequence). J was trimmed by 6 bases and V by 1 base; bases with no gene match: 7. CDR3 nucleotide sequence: TGTGCCAGTAGTATAGGAGGGACAGGAGCCCATGGCTACACCTTC. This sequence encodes CASSIGGTGAHGYTF.

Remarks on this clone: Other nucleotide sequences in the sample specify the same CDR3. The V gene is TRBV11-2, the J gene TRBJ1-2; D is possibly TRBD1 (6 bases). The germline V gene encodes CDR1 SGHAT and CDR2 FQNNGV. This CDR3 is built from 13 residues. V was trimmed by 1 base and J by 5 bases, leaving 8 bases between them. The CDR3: CASSLGTAYGYTF. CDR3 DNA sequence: TGTGCCAGCAGCTTAGGGACAGCATATGGCTACACCTTC.

In nucleotides, the CDR3 is TGTGCCTGGAGTGTTCAGGGTGAAAAACTGTTTTTT. Its protein product is CAWSVQGEKLFF. This chain links TRBV30 with TRBJ1-4, with TRBD1 as a possible D gene (5 bases). The CDR3 consists of 12 residues. The germline CDR1 and CDR2 sequences are GTSNPN and SVGIG (reference sequence). The germline V and J ends were trimmed by 0 bases and 7 bases, with 6 bases remaining between them.

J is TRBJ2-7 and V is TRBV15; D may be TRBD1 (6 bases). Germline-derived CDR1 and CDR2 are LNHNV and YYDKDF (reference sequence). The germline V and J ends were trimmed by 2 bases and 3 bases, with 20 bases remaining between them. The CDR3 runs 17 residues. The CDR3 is CATSRRTLRGRFYEQYF. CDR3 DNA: TGTGCCACCAGCAGACGTACCCTCAGGGGCAGGTTCTACGAGCAGTACTTC.

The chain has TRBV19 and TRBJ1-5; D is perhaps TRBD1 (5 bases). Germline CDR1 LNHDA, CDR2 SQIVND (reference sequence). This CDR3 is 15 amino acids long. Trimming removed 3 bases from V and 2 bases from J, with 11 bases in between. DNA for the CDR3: TGTGCCAGTAGTATCAGCAGGGAAGGCAATCAGCCCCAGCATTTT. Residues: CASSISREGNQPQHF. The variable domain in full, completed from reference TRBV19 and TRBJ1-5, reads DGGITQSPKYLFRKEGQNVTLSCEQNLNHDAMYWYRQDPGQGLRLIYYSQIVNDFQKGDIAEGYSVSREKKESFPLTVTSAQKNPTAFYLCASSISREGNQPQHFGDGTRLSIL.

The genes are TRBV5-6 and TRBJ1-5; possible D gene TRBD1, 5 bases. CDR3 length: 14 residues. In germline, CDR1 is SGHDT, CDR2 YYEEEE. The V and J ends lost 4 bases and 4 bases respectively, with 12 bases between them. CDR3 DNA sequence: TGTGCCAGCAGCCGAACGGGGGAGAATCAGCCCCAGCATTTT. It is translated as CASSRTGENQPQHF.

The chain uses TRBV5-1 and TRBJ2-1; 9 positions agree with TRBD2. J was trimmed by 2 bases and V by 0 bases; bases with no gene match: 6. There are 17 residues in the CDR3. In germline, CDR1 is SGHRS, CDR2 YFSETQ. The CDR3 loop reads CASSLDPASGAYNEQFF. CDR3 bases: TGCGCCAGCAGCTTGGACCCGGCTAGCGGGGCCTACAATGAGCAGTTCTTC.

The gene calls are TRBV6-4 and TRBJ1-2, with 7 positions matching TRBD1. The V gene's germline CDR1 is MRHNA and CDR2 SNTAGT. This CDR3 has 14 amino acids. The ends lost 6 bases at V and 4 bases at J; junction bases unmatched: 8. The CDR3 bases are TGTGCCAGCAGACAAACAGGGGCAAGCTATGGCTACACCTTC. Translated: CASRQTGASYGYTF.

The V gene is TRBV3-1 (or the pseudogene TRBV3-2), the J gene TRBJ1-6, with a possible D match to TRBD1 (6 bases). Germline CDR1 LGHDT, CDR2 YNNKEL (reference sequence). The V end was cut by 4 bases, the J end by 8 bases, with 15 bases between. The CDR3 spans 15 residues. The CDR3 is CASSPVGRGHSPLHF. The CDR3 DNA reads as TGTGCCAGCAGCCCTGTGGGCAGGGGACATTCACCCCTCCACTTT.

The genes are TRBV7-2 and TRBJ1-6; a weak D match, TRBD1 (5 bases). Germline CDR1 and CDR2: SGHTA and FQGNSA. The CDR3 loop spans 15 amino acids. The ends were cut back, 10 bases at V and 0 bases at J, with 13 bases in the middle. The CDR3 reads CAIPGPGSYNSPLHF. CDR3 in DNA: TGTGCCATCCCAGGGCCTGGCTCCTATAATTCACCCCTCCACTTT.

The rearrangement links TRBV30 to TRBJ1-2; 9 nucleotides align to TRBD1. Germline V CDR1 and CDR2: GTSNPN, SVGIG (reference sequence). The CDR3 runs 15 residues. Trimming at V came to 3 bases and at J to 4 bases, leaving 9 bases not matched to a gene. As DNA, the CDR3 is TGTGCCTGGAGGGGAACTGGGACAGGGATCTATGGCTACACCTTC. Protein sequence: CAWRGTGTGIYGYTF.

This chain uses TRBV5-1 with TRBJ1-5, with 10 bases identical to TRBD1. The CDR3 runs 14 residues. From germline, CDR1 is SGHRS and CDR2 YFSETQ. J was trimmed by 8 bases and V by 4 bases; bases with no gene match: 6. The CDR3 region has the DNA TGCGCCAGCAGCCTGACAGGGGGCAGAGAGCCCCAGCATTTT. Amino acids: CASSLTGGREPQHF.

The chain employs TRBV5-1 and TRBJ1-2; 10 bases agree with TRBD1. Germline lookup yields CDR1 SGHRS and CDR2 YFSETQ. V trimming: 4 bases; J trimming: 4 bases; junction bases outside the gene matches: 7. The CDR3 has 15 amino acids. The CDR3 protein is CASSPGQGRAYGYTF. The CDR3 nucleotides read TGCGCCAGCAGCCCGGGACAGGGGAGGGCCTATGGCTACACCTTC.

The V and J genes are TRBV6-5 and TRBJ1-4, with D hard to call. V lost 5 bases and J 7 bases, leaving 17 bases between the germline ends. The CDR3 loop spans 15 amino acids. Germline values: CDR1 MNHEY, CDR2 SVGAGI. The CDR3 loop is CASSRGKGVGEKLFF. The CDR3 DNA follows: TGTGCCAGCAGTCGGGGTAAAGGTGTGGGTGAAAAACTGTTTTTT.

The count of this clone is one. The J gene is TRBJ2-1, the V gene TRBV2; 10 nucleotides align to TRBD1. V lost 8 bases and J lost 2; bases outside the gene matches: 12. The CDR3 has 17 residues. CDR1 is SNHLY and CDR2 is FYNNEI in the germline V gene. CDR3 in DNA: TGTGCCAGCCTCCTTTATGACAGGGGGCGGGCCTACAATGAGCAGTTCTTC. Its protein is CASLLYDRGRAYNEQFF.

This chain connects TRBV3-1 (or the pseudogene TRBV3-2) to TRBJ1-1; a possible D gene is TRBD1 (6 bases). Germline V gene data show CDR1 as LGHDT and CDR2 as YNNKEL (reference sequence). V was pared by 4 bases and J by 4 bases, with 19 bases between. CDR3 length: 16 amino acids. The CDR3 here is CASSLAGAIMGTEAFF. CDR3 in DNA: TGTGCCAGCAGCCTCGCAGGGGCCATTATGGGCACTGAAGCTTTCTTT.

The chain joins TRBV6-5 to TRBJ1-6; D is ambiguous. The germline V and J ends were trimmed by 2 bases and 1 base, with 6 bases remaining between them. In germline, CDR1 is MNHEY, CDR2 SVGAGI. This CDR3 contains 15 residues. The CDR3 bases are TGTGCCAGCAGTTACGGGCAGTCCTATAATTCACCCCTCCACTTT. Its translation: CASSYGQSYNSPLHF.

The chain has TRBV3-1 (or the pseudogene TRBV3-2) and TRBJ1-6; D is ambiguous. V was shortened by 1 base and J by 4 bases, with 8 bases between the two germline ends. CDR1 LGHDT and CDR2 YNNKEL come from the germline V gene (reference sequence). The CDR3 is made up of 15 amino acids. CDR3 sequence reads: CASSQVASYNSPLHF. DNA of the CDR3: TGTGCCAGCAGCCAAGTTGCCAGTTATAATTCACCCCTCCACTTT.